A single sample gave rise to the 7 T cell receptor beta chains below, sequenced in a study of T-cell reconstitution after alpha-beta-depleted transplantation in children. Unique molecular identifiers were incorporated when the TCRbeta library was constructed. TCRdb analysed the PCR reads with MiXCR anew, one entry per CDR3 protein. The sample yields 500,000 to 600,000 distinct CDR3 sequences, about 30% seen once. This specimen consisted of PBMCs from the stem cell graft donor, obtained from the stem cell graft. The receptor source for this set is a human donor who donated a stem cell graft to a child with aplastic anemia.

This clonotype was seen a few times. The chain links TRBV12-3 or TRBV12-4 to TRBJ2-3, with no clear D. The V end was cut by 7 bases, the J end by 7 bases, with 12 bases between. This CDR3 region has 12 residues. The CDR3 sequence is CASTSRKNTQYF. The CDR3 DNA is TGTGCCAGCACCTCCCGAAAGAATACGCAGTATTTT.

This clonotype was counted only a few times. The V and J genes are TRBV5-4 and TRBJ1-3; no reliable D call. Trimming removed 0 bases from V and 0 bases from J, with 7 bases in between. The CDR3 is 15 residues long. Germline CDR1 and CDR2: SGHNT and YYREEE (reference sequence). CDR3 DNA sequence: TGTGCCAGCAGCTTGGACACCAGCTCTGGAAACACCATATATTTT. Translating gives CASSLDTSSGNTIYF.

This clonotype was observed a single time. This chain joins TRBV4-3 and TRBJ1-3, with D unclear. Germline V CDR1 and CDR2: LGHNA, YSLEER. CDR3 length equals 13 residues. Trimming left V 1 base short and J 8 bases short, with 9 bases between. CDR3 in DNA: TGCGCCAGCAGCCAAGCCCTGGCGGACACCATATATTTT. It encodes CASSQALADTIYF.

This chain connects TRBV27 to TRBJ2-6; no clear D. Per the germline V gene, CDR1 is MNHEY and CDR2 is SMNVEV (reference sequence). CDR3 length: 14 amino acids. Trimming cost V 3 bases and J 0 bases, with 3 bases left between them. CDR3 residues: CASSFYSGANVLTF. CDR3 bases: TGTGCCAGCAGTTTTTACTCTGGGGCCAACGTCCTGACTTTC.

The chain employs TRBV5-1 and TRBJ1-1; a possible D gene is TRBD1 (5 bases). CDR3 size: 15 residues. V lost 3 bases and J lost 1, with 13 bases in between. Germline V gene lookup returns CDR1 SGHRS and CDR2 YFSETQ. The CDR3 is CASSWDGRGNTEAFF. The CDR3 DNA sequence: TGCGCCAGCAGCTGGGACGGGCGGGGGAACACTGAAGCTTTCTTT.

This chain uses TRBV18 with TRBJ2-3; 8 bases are a match to TRBD1. Germline trimming cut 1 base from V and 3 bases from J; bases unmatched to any gene: 3. Germline CDR1 reads KGHSH; CDR2 reads LQKENI. This CDR3 contains 15 residues. The CDR3 nucleotides read TGTGCCAGCTCACCACGGAGACAGGGGACAGATACGCAGTATTTT. This sequence encodes CASSPRRQGTDTQYF.

This clonotype was found a few times. This chain uses TRBV10-3 with TRBJ2-5, with TRBD2 matching 9 bases. Per germline, CDR1 ENHRY and CDR2 SYGVKD. The CDR3 spans 13 residues. J gave up 5 bases and V 3 bases, and 1 base lay outside the gene matches. The CDR3 here is CAISETSGETQYF. The CDR3 DNA sequence: TGTGCCATCAGTGAAACTAGCGGGGAGACCCAGTACTTC.